The 30 T cell receptor beta chains reported below all come from one sample, sequenced in a study of T cells in Graves' hyperthyroidism and ophthalmopathy (dated 2019 in TCRdb). Receptor libraries were prepared by multiplex PCR. The run used an Illumina HiSeq 2000. The TCR beta CDR3 regions were amplified from the RNA transcripts. A first-round RT-PCR of the TCR CDR3 used the HTBI primer set with the Qiagen OneStep RT-PCR kit. The raw public reads went through TCRdb reprocessing: fastp at Q25, MiXCR clone calling, in-frame beta chains kept. Rows are unified per CDR3 protein, each entry keeping the most common DNA and genes. The sample table contains 350,000 to 500,000 distinct CDR3 sequences; only one count was recorded for roughly 13% of them. Clones ranked in the top ten supply about 5% of the sample. Sequenced sample: blood. These receptor sequences come from a woman under 30 with Graves' hyperthyroidism.

This clonotype was seen at least ten times. V is TRBV28 and J is TRBJ2-5, with D perhaps TRBD2 (5 bases). The CDR3 loop spans 12 amino acids. Germline CDR1 MDHEN, CDR2 SYDVKM. V was clipped by 9 bases and J by 4 bases, with 12 bases between them. The CDR3 protein is CASYGVGETQYF. The CDR3 DNA reads TGTGCCAGTTACGGGGTAGGAGAGACCCAGTACTTC.

CDR3 coding DNA: TGTGCCAGCAGTGAAGCGGGGGGCACTGGGGCCAACGTCCTGACTTTC. It specifies CASSEAGGTGANVLTF. The rearrangement joins TRBV6-1 to TRBJ2-6; D tentatively reads TRBD1 or TRBD2 (6 bases each). Germline CDR1 and CDR2: MNHNS and SASEGT. The V end lost 0 bases, the J end lost 2 bases, and 8 bases lay between the germline ends. The CDR3 spans 16 residues.

This clonotype was seen at least ten times. V usage is TRBV20-1 and J usage is TRBJ2-5, with 10 bases matching TRBD1. This CDR3 is 15 amino acids long. V trimming: 0 bases; J trimming: 5 bases; junction bases outside the gene matches: 6. CDR1 and CDR2 from the germline V gene are DFQATT and SNEGSKA (reference sequence). In nucleotides, the CDR3 is TGCAGTGCTAGAGATTTGGGACAGGGGTCGGAGACCCAGTACTTC. The encoded protein is CSARDLGQGSETQYF.

This clonotype was seen many times. V usage is TRBV28 and J usage is TRBJ2-1; 8 bases fit TRBD2. Germline V gene lookup returns CDR1 MDHEN and CDR2 SYDVKM. CDR3 length: 16 amino acids. Trimming took 3 bases from V and 1 from J; bases not matched to a gene: 5. The CDR3 DNA sequence: TGTGCCAGCAGTTTTAAGGGACTAGTTTCCTACAATGAGCAGTTCTTC. This sequence encodes CASSFKGLVSYNEQFF.

This clonotype appeared a few times. The chain is built from TRBV11-2 and TRBJ2-5; D call uncertain. This CDR3 is 11 amino acids long. The germline V gene encodes CDR1 SGHAT and CDR2 FQNNGV. The ends were cut back, 8 bases at V and 5 bases at J, with 9 bases in the middle. The DNA of the CDR3 is TGTGCCAGCGGGCAGACGGAGACCCAGTACTTC. It codes for CASGQTETQYF.

This clonotype was observed a few times. The chain combines TRBV7-3 with TRBJ2-3; unclear D gene. V dropped 3 bases and J dropped 0 bases, with 10 bases sitting between them. This CDR3 is 15 amino acids long. Germline loops: CDR1 SGHTA, CDR2 FQGTGA. CDR3 in DNA: TGTGCCAGCAGCTTCGGCGGAGCTAGCACAGATACGCAGTATTTT. Its translation is CASSFGGASTDTQYF.

There are many counts of this clonotype. V gene TRBV27 combines with J gene TRBJ1-2, with a weak D call TRBD1 (5 bases). V lost 3 bases and J 4 bases, leaving 9 bases between the germline ends. This CDR3 is 13 amino acids long. From germline, CDR1 is MNHEY and CDR2 SMNVEV (reference sequence). Written as DNA, the CDR3 is TGTGCCAGCAGTTTCACGGGGGTCTATGGCTACACCTTC. The encoded protein is CASSFTGVYGYTF.

This clonotype has a count of ten or more. J is TRBJ2-2 and V is TRBV28; 11 bases fit TRBD2. Germline trimming cut 4 bases from V and 7 bases from J; bases unmatched to any gene: 11. CDR1 MDHEN and CDR2 SYDVKM come from the germline V gene. The CDR3 has 17 amino acids. The CDR3 sequence: CASSSLLSGRAGGELFF. The CDR3 nucleotides are TGTGCCAGCAGTTCCCTCCTTAGCGGGAGGGCCGGCGGGGAGCTGTTTTTT.

In this sample, this clonotype turned up many times. The V call is TRBV2, the J call TRBJ2-4, with D perhaps matching TRBD1 (6 bases). CDR1 and CDR2 from the germline V gene are SNHLY and FYNNEI. CDR3 length equals 15 residues. Deletions cut 6 bases from V and 7 bases from J, with 19 bases between. The CDR3: CASRVQGKRSNIQYF. The CDR3 DNA reads TGTGCCAGCAGGGTTCAGGGGAAGAGGTCGAACATTCAGTACTTC.

This clonotype was observed at least ten times. The V and J genes are TRBV5-6 and TRBJ2-1; weak D call: TRBD1 (5 bases). The CDR3 length is 16 residues. V was cut by 2 bases and J by 7 bases, with 19 bases left in between. Germline V lookup: CDR1 SGHDT, CDR2 YYEEEE. The DNA for the CDR3 is TGTGCCAGCAGCTTTTATTGGCGACAGTCAATAAATGAGCAGTTCTTC. This translates into CASSFYWRQSINEQFF.

The V call is TRBV4-3, the J call TRBJ2-2; TRBD2 might be the D (5 bases). V was pared by 6 bases and J by 0 bases, with 14 bases between. The germline CDR1 and CDR2 sequences are LGHNA and YSLEER. This CDR3 region has 16 residues. The CDR3 DNA reads TGCGCCAGCAGTCAGTCCAAGGACTCGAACACCGGGGAGCTGTTTTTT. Translating gives CASSQSKDSNTGELFF.

In its sample, this clonotype was seen many times. This chain uses TRBV28 with TRBJ2-5; D possibly corresponds to TRBD1 (6 bases). This CDR3 region has 13 residues. Germline CDR1 MDHEN, CDR2 SYDVKM. V was shortened by 4 bases and J by 3 bases, with 9 bases between the two germline ends. As DNA, the CDR3 is TGTGCCAGCAGTTCCAGGGGAGAAGAGACCCAGTACTTC. It specifies CASSSRGEETQYF.

This clonotype was seen ten or more times. V and J are TRBV12-3 or TRBV12-4 and TRBJ2-5; TRBD2 matches at 10 bases. The CDR3 extends over 15 amino acids. The ends lost 4 bases at V and 1 base at J; junction bases unmatched: 3. The CDR3 DNA sequence: TGTGCCAGCAGTTGGACTAGCGGAACCCAAGAGACCCAGTACTTC. It specifies CASSWTSGTQETQYF.

This clonotype was counted ten times or more. V usage is TRBV3-1 and J usage is TRBJ2-3, with D uncertain. CDR3 length: 15 residues. The V gene's germline CDR1 is LGHDT and CDR2 YNNKEL (reference sequence). V shed 2 bases and J shed 0 bases, with 9 bases lying between them. The DNA of the CDR3 is TGTGCCAGCAGCCAATTACCCTCAAGCACAGATACGCAGTATTTT. It codes for CASSQLPSSTDTQYF.

J is TRBJ1-2 and V is TRBV20-1; 8 bases line up with TRBD1. Looked up from germline, CDR1 is DFQATT and CDR2 is SNEGSKA (reference sequence). V was pared by 3 bases and J by 2 bases, with 5 bases of the junction left unmatched. The CDR3 covers 14 residues. CDR3 residues: CSARGQAKNYGYTF. In DNA form, the CDR3 reads TGCAGTGCTAGGGGACAGGCAAAAAACTATGGCTACACCTTC.

This clonotype showed up many times. The gene calls are TRBV28 and TRBJ2-7, with 8 bases matching TRBD1. The CDR3 has 13 residues. V was clipped by 6 bases and J by 4 bases; unmatched bases: 5. CDR1 and CDR2 (germline): MDHEN, SYDVKM. CDR3 DNA: TGTGCCAGCAGAACAGGGGGAAGGTACGAGCAGTACTTC. Its protein is CASRTGGRYEQYF.

The chain links TRBV6-1 to TRBJ1-2; D is unclear. From germline, CDR1 is MNHNS and CDR2 SASEGT. This CDR3 is built from 14 residues. With 8 bases removed from V and 0 bases from J, the gap between germline ends came to 13 bases. The CDR3 sequence is CASYPGLTNYGYTF. As DNA, the CDR3 is TGTGCCAGCTACCCAGGACTGACTAACTATGGCTACACCTTC.

This clonotype was recorded at least ten times. The J gene is TRBJ1-5, the V gene TRBV2; D gene uncertain. CDR1 is SNHLY, CDR2 FYNNEI, per germline. The CDR3 is 13 amino acids. The CDR3 region has the DNA TGTGTCTCCGGTACCTTGAGCAATCAGCCCCAGCATTTT. It yields the protein CVSGTLSNQPQHF.

This clonotype was recorded at least ten times. J is TRBJ2-3 and V is TRBV7-8; 13 nucleotides match TRBD2. The CDR3 sequence is 17 residues long. Germline V gene lookup returns CDR1 SGHVS and CDR2 FQNEAQ. V gave up 5 bases and J gave up 4 bases; unmatched junction bases: 9. The CDR3 DNA reads as TGTGCCAGCAGCAAGGGGACTAGCGGGATTCGGGCAGATACGCAGTATTTT. Protein: CASSKGTSGIRADTQYF.

The chain has TRBV19 and TRBJ2-7, with 8 bases fitting TRBD1. The CDR3 contains 15 residues. Germline trimming cut 3 bases from V and 4 bases from J; bases unmatched to any gene: 8. Per germline, CDR1 LNHDA and CDR2 SQIVND (reference sequence). The CDR3 is CASSMGQGAQYEQYF. In DNA, the CDR3 is TGTGCCAGTAGTATGGGGCAGGGGGCCCAATACGAGCAGTACTTC.

The CDR3 DNA is TGCAGTGCTAGAGTCGGACACCTGAACACTGAAGCTTTCTTT. Translating gives CSARVGHLNTEAFF. This chain uses TRBV20-1 with TRBJ1-1; weak D call: TRBD1 (5 bases). The ends were cut back, 1 base at V and 0 bases at J, with 9 bases in the middle. The germline V gene encodes CDR1 DFQATT and CDR2 SNEGSKA (reference sequence). The CDR3 runs to 14 residues.

The chain couples TRBV18 to TRBJ2-7; 7 bases align to TRBD1. With 1 base clipped from V and 2 bases from J, the junction kept 5 bases outside the gene matches. The CDR3 has 15 residues. Germline CDR1 and CDR2: KGHSH and LQKENI. CDR3 sequence reads: CASSPRTGAPYEQYF. In DNA, the CDR3 is TGTGCCAGCTCACCACGGACAGGAGCCCCCTACGAGCAGTACTTC.

This clonotype has ten or more counts. This chain uses TRBV20-1 with TRBJ1-5, with unresolved D. Looked up from germline, CDR1 is DFQATT and CDR2 is SNEGSKA (reference sequence). The V end was cut by 6 bases, the J end by 4 bases, with 19 bases between. The CDR3 extends over 15 amino acids. The CDR3 DNA reads as TGCAGTGCAGGAGATGGGCTAGATCAGAATCAGCCCCAGCATTTT. Its protein product is CSAGDGLDQNQPQHF.

This clonotype was picked up many times. CDR3 sequence reads: CSAGDRGGLNTEAFF. CDR3 in DNA: TGCAGTGCCGGGGACAGGGGAGGTTTGAACACTGAAGCTTTCTTT. The rearrangement uses TRBV20-1 and TRBJ1-1; 10 bases fit TRBD1. This CDR3 is 15 amino acids long. V dropped 6 bases and J dropped 0; count of bases not matched to a gene: 7. The germline CDR1 and CDR2 sequences are DFQATT and SNEGSKA (reference sequence).

This clonotype was seen a handful of times. V gene TRBV20-1 combines with J gene TRBJ2-3, with TRBD2 matching over 11 bases. The CDR3 extends over 16 amino acids. The germline CDR1 and CDR2 sequences are DFQATT and SNEGSKA (reference sequence). Trimming at V came to 5 bases and at J to 2 bases, leaving 9 bases not matched to a gene. The CDR3 DNA follows: TGCAGTGCTTCCCTCCCGACTAGCGGGATCACAGATACGCAGTATTTT. Amino acid sequence: CSASLPTSGITDTQYF.

This clonotype was seen many times. CDR3 sequence: CASNKGLSFTYNEQFF. As DNA, the CDR3 is TGTGCCAGCAACAAGGGACTCTCTTTTACCTACAATGAGCAGTTCTTC. V and J are TRBV28 and TRBJ2-1, with a weak D call TRBD2 (6 bases). V was pared by 7 bases and J by 2 bases, with 18 bases between. The CDR3 totals 16 residues. CDR1 and CDR2 from the germline V gene are MDHEN and SYDVKM.

This clonotype was counted only a few times. This chain joins TRBV18 and TRBJ1-1; D is ambiguous. The CDR3 runs 17 residues. CDR1 is KGHSH, CDR2 LQKENI, per germline. V lost 3 bases, J lost 1 base, and 18 bases lay in between. The CDR3 DNA sequence: TGTGCCAGCTCACCTCCCGGGAGGGTAAATGGGAACACTGAAGCTTTCTTT. It codes for CASSPPGRVNGNTEAFF. Full variable domain (rest looked up from reference TRBV18 and TRBJ1-1): NAGVMQNPRHLVRRRGQEARLRCSPMKGHSHVYWYRQLPEEGLKFMVYLQKENIIDESGMPKERFSAEFPKEGPSILRIQQVVRGDSAAYFCASSPPGRVNGNTEAFFGQGTRLTVV.

This clonotype was counted between two and nine times. In DNA, the CDR3 is TGTGCCAGCCGACCCTCCGATAATACAGAAGACAATCAGCCCCAGCATTTT. Amino acid sequence: CASRPSDNTEDNQPQHF. The chain recombines TRBV27 with TRBJ1-5, with D uncertain. The CDR3 has 17 amino acids. Germline V lookup: CDR1 MNHEY, CDR2 SMNVEV (reference sequence). Trimming took off 8 bases at V and 3 bases at J, with 23 bases between the two ends.

This clonotype was seen many times. The chain carries TRBV7-3 and TRBJ2-1; 7 bases align to TRBD1. CDR1 is SGHTA, CDR2 FQGTGA, per germline. This CDR3 has 16 residues. Trimming took 1 base from V and 0 from J; bases not matched to a gene: 3. The CDR3 spells CASSLKGDSSYNEQFF. The CDR3 nucleotides are TGTGCCAGCAGCTTAAAAGGGGACAGCTCCTACAATGAGCAGTTCTTC. The whole variable domain, remainder taken from reference TRBV7-3 and TRBJ2-1, is GAGVSQTPSNKVTEKGKYVELRCDPISGHTALYWYRQSLGQGPEFLIYFQGTGAADDSGLPNDRFFAVRPEGSVSTLKIQRTERGDSAVYLCASSLKGDSSYNEQFFGPGTRLTVL.

The genes are TRBV29-1 and TRBJ1-5, with 7 positions matching TRBD1. This CDR3 contains 13 residues. CDR1 is SQVTM and CDR2 is ANQGSEA in the germline V gene. Trimming removed 6 bases from V and 7 bases from J; junction bases left unmatched: 9. CDR3 DNA sequence: TGCAGCGTCGCCAGGGACAGTAACCAGCCCCAGCATTTT. It codes for CSVARDSNQPQHF.